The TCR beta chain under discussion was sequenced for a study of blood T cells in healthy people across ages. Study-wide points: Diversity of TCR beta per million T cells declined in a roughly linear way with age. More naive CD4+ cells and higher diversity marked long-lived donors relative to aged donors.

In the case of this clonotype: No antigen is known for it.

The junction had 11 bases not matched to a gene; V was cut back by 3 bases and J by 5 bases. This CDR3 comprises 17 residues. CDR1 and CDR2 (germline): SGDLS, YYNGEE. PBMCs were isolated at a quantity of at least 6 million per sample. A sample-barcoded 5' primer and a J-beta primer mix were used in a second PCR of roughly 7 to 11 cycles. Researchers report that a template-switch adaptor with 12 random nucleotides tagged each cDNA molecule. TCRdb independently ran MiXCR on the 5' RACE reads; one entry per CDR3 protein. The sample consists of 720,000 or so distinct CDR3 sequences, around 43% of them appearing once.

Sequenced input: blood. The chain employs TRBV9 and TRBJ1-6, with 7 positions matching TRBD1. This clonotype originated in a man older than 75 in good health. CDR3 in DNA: TGTGCCAGCAGCGGATACCTCGGGACAGATGATAATTCACCCCTCCACTTT. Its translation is CASSGYLGTDDNSPLHF.